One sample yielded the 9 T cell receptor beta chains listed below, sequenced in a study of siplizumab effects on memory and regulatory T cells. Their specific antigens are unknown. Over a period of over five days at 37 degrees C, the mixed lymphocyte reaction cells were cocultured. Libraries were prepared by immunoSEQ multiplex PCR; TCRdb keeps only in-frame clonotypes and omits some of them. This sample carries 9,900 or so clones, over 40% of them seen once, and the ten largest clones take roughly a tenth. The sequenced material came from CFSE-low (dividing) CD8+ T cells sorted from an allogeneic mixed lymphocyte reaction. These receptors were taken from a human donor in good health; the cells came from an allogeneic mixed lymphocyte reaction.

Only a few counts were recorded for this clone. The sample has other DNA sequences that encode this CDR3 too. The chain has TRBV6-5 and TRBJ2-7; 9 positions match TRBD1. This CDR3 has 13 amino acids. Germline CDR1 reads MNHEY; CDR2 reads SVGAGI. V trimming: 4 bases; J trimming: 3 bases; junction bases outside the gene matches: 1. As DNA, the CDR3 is TGTGCCAGCAGTTCGGGACAGGGCTACGAGCAGTACTTC. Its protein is CASSSGQGYEQYF.

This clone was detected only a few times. CDR3 sequence: CASSYSERLEQFF. Here the CDR3 DNA reads TGTGCCAGCAGTTACTCAGAACGGCTTGAGCAGTTCTTC. The chain employs TRBV6-5 and TRBJ2-1; the D is unclear. From germline, CDR1 is MNHEY and CDR2 SVGAGI. V lost 0 bases to trimming and J lost 9 bases, with 9 bases between them. The CDR3 spans 13 residues.

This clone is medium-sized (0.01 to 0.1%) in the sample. For the CDR3, the DNA is TGTGCCAGCAGTGTGTCTGGGGACGCCTACGAGCAGTACTTC. Residues: CASSVSGDAYEQYF. This rearrangement joins TRBV6-5 to TRBJ2-7; D may match TRBD1 or TRBD2 (5 bases each). V was trimmed by 5 bases and J by 2 bases, leaving 13 bases between them. The CDR3 is 14 amino acids. The V gene's germline CDR1 is MNHEY and CDR2 SVGAGI.

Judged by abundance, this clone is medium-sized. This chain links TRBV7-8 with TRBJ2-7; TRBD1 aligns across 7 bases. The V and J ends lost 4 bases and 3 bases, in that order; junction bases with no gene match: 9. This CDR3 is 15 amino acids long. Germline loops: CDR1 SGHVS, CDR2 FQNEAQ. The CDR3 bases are TGTGCCAGCAGCTCGAACCGGGACAGCCTCTACGAGCAGTACTTC. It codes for CASSSNRDSLYEQYF.

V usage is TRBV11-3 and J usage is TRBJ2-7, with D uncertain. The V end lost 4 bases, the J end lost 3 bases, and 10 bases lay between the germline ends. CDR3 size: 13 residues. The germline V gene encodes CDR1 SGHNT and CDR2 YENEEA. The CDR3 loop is CASSYQTGYEQYF. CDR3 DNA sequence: TGTGCCAGCAGCTACCAAACGGGCTACGAGCAGTACTTC.

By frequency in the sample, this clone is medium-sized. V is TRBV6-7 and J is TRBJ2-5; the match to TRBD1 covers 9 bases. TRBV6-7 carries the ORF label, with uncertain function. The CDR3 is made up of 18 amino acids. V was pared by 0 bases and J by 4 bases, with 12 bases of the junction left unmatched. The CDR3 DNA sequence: TGTGCCAGCAGTTACTCGGGACAGGGCCATAATTTGGGAGAGACCCAGTACTTC. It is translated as CASSYSGQGHNLGETQYF.

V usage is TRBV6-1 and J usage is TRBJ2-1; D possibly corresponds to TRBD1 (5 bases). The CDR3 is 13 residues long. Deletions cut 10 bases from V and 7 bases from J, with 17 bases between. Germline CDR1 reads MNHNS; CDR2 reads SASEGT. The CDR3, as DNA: TGTGCCACCCAGGGTGCGATTGGGAATGAGCAGTTCTTC. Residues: CATQGAIGNEQFF.

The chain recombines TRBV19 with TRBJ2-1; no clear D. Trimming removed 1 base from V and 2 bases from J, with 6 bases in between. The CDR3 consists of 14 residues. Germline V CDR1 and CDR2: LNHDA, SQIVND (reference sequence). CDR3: CASSIVETYNEQFF. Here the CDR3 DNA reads TGTGCCAGTAGTATAGTCGAGACCTACAATGAGCAGTTCTTC.

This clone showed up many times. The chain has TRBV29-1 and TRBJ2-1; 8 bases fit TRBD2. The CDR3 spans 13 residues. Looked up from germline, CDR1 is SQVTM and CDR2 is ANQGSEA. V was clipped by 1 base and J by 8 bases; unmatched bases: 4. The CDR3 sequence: CSVEGGLAYEQFF. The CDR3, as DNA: TGCAGCGTTGAAGGAGGACTAGCTTATGAGCAGTTCTTC.